Presented here are 30 T cell receptor beta chains from one specimen sequenced in a study of HIV-infected patients and healthy controls. Alpha and beta constant-region primers primed reverse transcription of approximately 500 ng RNA. Using multiplexing indices, alpha and beta chain libraries were generated apart by chain-specific third strand synthesis. MiXCR was run by TCRdb on the 5' RACE reads, yielding one entry per CDR3 protein. The sample contains 20,000 to 30,000 distinct CDR3 sequences, 7.5% to 10% of which appear only once. No cell fractionation was done, so the repertoire covers all unsorted peripheral blood T cells. Sequencing was carried out using blood. The source is an adult in good health.

This clonotype was seen repeatedly, ten times or more. The chain links TRBV29-1 to TRBJ2-1; tentatively, D is TRBD2 (5 bases). Germline CDR1 SQVTM, CDR2 ANQGSEA. With 1 base removed from V and 7 bases from J, the gap between germline ends came to 5 bases. The CDR3 consists of 11 residues. In DNA, the CDR3 is TGCAGCGTTGAAGGGGAGAATGAGCAGTTCTTC. Its protein product is CSVEGENEQFF.

This clonotype came up many times. The V call is TRBV5-1, the J call TRBJ1-5, with D uncertain. Per germline, CDR1 SGHRS and CDR2 YFSETQ. This CDR3 comprises 14 residues. The V gene lost 0 bases and the J gene lost 3 bases, with 7 bases spanning the gap. The DNA of the CDR3 is TGCGCCAGCAGCTTGGGGAGAAACAATCAGCCCCAGCATTTT. Its translation is CASSLGRNNQPQHF.

This clonotype was recorded at least ten times. V and J are TRBV25-1 and TRBJ2-7, with 8 bases lining up with TRBD1. This CDR3 is 12 amino acids long. The trim removed 4 bases at V and 9 bases at J, leaving 5 bases unmatched. Per the germline V gene, CDR1 is MGHDK and CDR2 is SYGVNS. CDR3 DNA sequence: TGTGCCAGCAGTGGTACAGGGGGAAGGCAGTACTTC. Translating it yields CASSGTGGRQYF.

The rearrangement links TRBV20-1 to TRBJ2-3, with unresolved D. V gave up 1 base and J gave up 7 bases, with 9 bases separating them. Germline V gene data show CDR1 as DFQATT and CDR2 as SNEGSKA (reference sequence). This CDR3 has 12 amino acids. CDR3 residues: CSARVLSHTQYF. The DNA of the CDR3 is TGCAGTGCTAGAGTTTTAAGTCATACGCAGTATTTT.

In this sample, this clonotype turned up many times. The chain joins TRBV7-9 to TRBJ1-1, with TRBD1 matching 7 bases. The trim removed 4 bases at V and 6 bases at J, leaving 11 bases unmatched. CDR3 length equals 15 residues. Germline assignment: CDR1 SEHNR and CDR2 FQNEAQ (reference sequence). CDR3 sequence (DNA): TGTGCCAGCAGCTCCTACAGGCTTCAGGGGGCTGAAGCTTTCTTT. Protein product: CASSSYRLQGAEAFF.

This clonotype was counted at least ten times. The chain has TRBV7-9 and TRBJ2-7; D ambiguous. The CDR3 extends over 14 amino acids. Looked up from germline, CDR1 is SEHNR and CDR2 is FQNEAQ (reference sequence). The V end was cut by 1 base, the J end by 3 bases, with 10 bases between. CDR3 protein: CASSLGGRIYEQYF. For the CDR3, the DNA is TGTGCCAGCAGCTTAGGAGGACGGATCTACGAGCAGTACTTC.

This clonotype appeared many times. The genes are TRBV7-3 and TRBJ1-1; the match to TRBD1 covers 10 bases. V was pared by 5 bases and J by 5 bases, with 5 bases of the junction left unmatched. Germline-derived CDR1 and CDR2 are SGHTA and FQGTGA. CDR3 length: 14 residues. The CDR3: CASSREGQGTEAFF. CDR3 DNA: TGTGCCAGCAGCCGAGAGGGACAGGGGACTGAAGCTTTCTTT.

This clonotype was picked up many times. J is TRBJ2-5 and V is TRBV3-1; D remains ambiguous. The CDR3 is made up of 11 amino acids. Germline CDR1 reads LGHDT; CDR2 reads YNNKEL (reference sequence). The V end was cut by 1 base, the J end by 9 bases, with 6 bases between. CDR3: CASSQAAAQYF. The CDR3 DNA sequence: TGTGCCAGCAGCCAAGCTGCGGCCCAGTACTTC.

This clonotype was observed many times. This chain links TRBV6-5 with TRBJ2-3; perhaps TRBD2 as D (6 bases). Trimming removed 6 bases from V and 2 bases from J, with 9 bases in between. Germline loops: CDR1 MNHEY, CDR2 SVGAGI. CDR3 length: 13 residues. The CDR3 nucleotides are TGTGCCAGCAGGGGCGGGGACACAGATACGCAGTATTTT. Its protein product is CASRGGDTDTQYF.

This clonotype has a handful of counts. The chain recombines TRBV13 with TRBJ2-3; D tentatively reads TRBD1 or TRBD2 (5 bases each). Deletions cut 6 bases from V and 5 bases from J, with 21 bases between. Germline values: CDR1 PRHDT, CDR2 FYEKMQ (reference sequence). The CDR3 extends over 16 amino acids. The CDR3 nucleotides are TGTGCCAGCAGTTACACACTGGGACGGGATGAAGATACGCAGTATTTT. This encodes CASSYTLGRDEDTQYF. The variable domain in full, completed from reference TRBV13 and TRBJ2-3, reads AAGVIQSPRHLIKEKRETATLKCYPIPRHDTVYWYQQGPGQDPQFLISFYEKMQSDKGSIPDRFSAQQFSDYHSELNMSSLELGDSALYFCASSYTLGRDEDTQYFGPGTRLTVL.

This clonotype has ten or more counts. J is TRBJ1-3 and V is TRBV6-5; weak D call: TRBD1 (5 bases). Germline CDR1 reads MNHEY; CDR2 reads SVGAGI. Trimming took 5 bases from V and 7 from J, leaving 15 bases between them. This CDR3 spans 14 amino acids. CDR3 sequence: CASSPGRGGNTIYF. In DNA form, the CDR3 reads TGTGCCAGCAGTCCCGGCCGCGGGGGGAACACCATATATTTT.

In its sample, this clonotype is medium-sized. The chain has TRBV7-9 and TRBJ2-1; D uncertain. V was clipped by 8 bases and J by 5 bases, with 13 bases between them. The germline CDR1 and CDR2 sequences are SEHNR and FQNEAQ (reference sequence). The CDR3 is 13 residues long. The CDR3, as DNA: TGTGCCAGCCTTGGCGGAATTCACAATGAGCAGTTCTTC. Its translation is CASLGGIHNEQFF.

This clonotype has at least ten counts. This rearrangement joins TRBV4-2 to TRBJ2-3; D is uncertain. Germline V lookup: CDR1 LGHNA, CDR2 YNFKEQ. The ends were cut back, 0 bases at V and 2 bases at J, with 15 bases in the middle. This CDR3 has 17 residues. The CDR3 is CASSQDLGRGSTDTQYF. CDR3 DNA: TGTGCCAGCAGCCAAGATCTAGGCAGAGGATCCACAGATACGCAGTATTTT.

This clonotype turned up a few times. The chain couples TRBV24-1 to TRBJ2-1; weak D call: TRBD1 (6 bases). The ends were cut back, 0 bases at V and 5 bases at J, with 10 bases in the middle. Germline CDR1 KGHDR, CDR2 SFDVKD. The CDR3 is 15 amino acids. CDR3 in amino acids: CATSDLRRQDNEQFF. In nucleotides, the CDR3 is TGTGCCACCAGTGATTTGAGGAGACAGGACAATGAGCAGTTCTTC.

This clonotype was seen repeatedly, ten times or more. The V and J genes are TRBV19 and TRBJ2-3; TRBD1 matches at 7 bases. The CDR3 contains 14 residues. Germline CDR1 and CDR2: LNHDA and SQIVND (reference sequence). Unmatched junction bases numbered 9, after V lost 7 bases and J lost 5 bases. The DNA for the CDR3 is TGTGCCAGTAACAGGGGCGTTTCTGGAGATACGCAGTATTTT. Amino acid sequence: CASNRGVSGDTQYF.

This clonotype was counted many times. The genes are TRBV11-2 and TRBJ1-5, with no clear D. Germline CDR1 is SGHAT and CDR2 is FQNNGV. This CDR3 contains 13 residues. V gave up 3 bases and J gave up 3 bases, with 6 bases separating them. The CDR3 is CASSFRVNQPQHF. The CDR3 nucleotides read TGTGCCAGCAGCTTCCGGGTCAATCAGCCCCAGCATTTT.

This clonotype showed up many times. The chain carries TRBV7-3 and TRBJ1-1; the D gene is possibly TRBD1 (5 bases). Germline V gene lookup returns CDR1 SGHTA and CDR2 FQGTGA. The CDR3 loop spans 15 amino acids. The V end lost 6 bases, the J end lost 1 base, and 15 bases lay between the germline ends. The CDR3: CASSSTGARNTEAFF. The DNA of the CDR3 is TGTGCCAGCAGTTCCACCGGGGCCCGGAACACTGAAGCTTTCTTT.

The rearrangement joins TRBV6-2 or TRBV6-3 to TRBJ2-7, with 8 bases matching TRBD1. The CDR3 loop spans 15 amino acids. CDR1 and CDR2 (germline): MNHEY, SVGEGT. V gave up 5 bases and J gave up 4 bases; unmatched junction bases: 10. The CDR3 coding sequence is TGTGCCAGCAGTAGCCGGGACAGGTCTTTGTACGAGCAGTACTTC. Protein product: CASSSRDRSLYEQYF.

This clonotype was observed at least ten times. The chain uses TRBV6-6 and TRBJ1-2, with 11 nucleotides matching TRBD1. Germline V CDR1 and CDR2: MNHNY, SVGAGI (reference sequence). CDR3 length: 15 amino acids. Trimming took 2 bases from V and 8 from J; bases not matched to a gene: 7. CDR3 coding DNA: TGTGCCAGCAGTTACGTCGGACAGGGGGCGAAAGGCTACACCTTC. Translated: CASSYVGQGAKGYTF.

This clonotype was recorded at least ten times. The rearrangement uses TRBV6-5 and TRBJ2-5; D possibly matches TRBD1 or TRBD2 (6 bases each). Trimming removed 0 bases at V and 4 bases at J, with 12 bases between. Germline V gives CDR1 MNHEY, CDR2 SVGAGI. The CDR3 is made up of 15 amino acids. In nucleotides, the CDR3 is TGTGCCAGCAGTTACTCTAAAGGGGGGCGAGAGACCCAGTACTTC. Its protein is CASSYSKGGRETQYF.

This clonotype was observed a handful of times. The DNA for the CDR3 is TGTGCCAGCAGCGGACAGGCTGGTTGGCCCCAGCATTTT. Its translation: CASSGQAGWPQHF. J is TRBJ1-5 and V is TRBV2, with TRBD1 identical over 7 bases. V gave up 6 bases and J gave up 9 bases; unmatched junction bases: 8. Germline-derived CDR1 and CDR2 are SNHLY and FYNNEI. This CDR3 is 13 amino acids long.

This clonotype was found many times. The chain recombines TRBV7-9 with TRBJ1-5; 8 bases are a match to TRBD1. The CDR3 covers 15 residues. The ends lost 4 bases at V and 0 bases at J; junction bases unmatched: 2. Looked up from germline, CDR1 is SEHNR and CDR2 is FQNEAQ (reference sequence). CDR3 amino acids: CASSSGTGSNQPQHF. In nucleotides, the CDR3 is TGTGCCAGCAGCTCAGGGACAGGTAGCAATCAGCCCCAGCATTTT.

Here the CDR3 DNA reads TGTGCCACCAGTAAGGCAGATTCCACAGATACGCAGTATTTT. Amino acids: CATSKADSTDTQYF. The rearrangement uses TRBV24-1 and TRBJ2-3; D gene ambiguous. Germline V gene lookup returns CDR1 KGHDR and CDR2 SFDVKD. The CDR3 sequence is 14 residues long. V dropped 6 bases and J dropped 2 bases, with 11 bases sitting between them.

This clonotype was recorded many times. The chain links TRBV10-3 to TRBJ1-1; the D gene is possibly TRBD1 (5 bases). Trimming stripped 6 bases from V and 0 bases from J, with 11 bases between. This CDR3 is 14 amino acids long. Germline-derived CDR1 and CDR2 are ENHRY and SYGVKD. The CDR3, as DNA: TGTGCCATCAGCTCAGGGCAGATGAACACTGAAGCTTTCTTT. Translation: CAISSGQMNTEAFF.

This clonotype showed up many times. This chain joins TRBV11-2 and TRBJ1-4; 8 nucleotides agree with TRBD1. Germline CDR1 is SGHAT and CDR2 is FQNNGV. Trimming cost V 6 bases and J 5 bases; bases outside gene matches: 11. The CDR3 has 16 residues. CDR3 loop: CASSPSWTGLNEKLFF. Written as DNA, the CDR3 is TGTGCCAGCAGTCCTAGTTGGACAGGGTTAAATGAAAAACTGTTTTTT.

By its share, this clonotype is medium-sized. V gene TRBV20-1 combines with J gene TRBJ1-1, with unresolved D. Deletions cut 5 bases from V and 0 bases from J, with 13 bases between. Germline-derived CDR1 and CDR2 are DFQATT and SNEGSKA (reference sequence). The CDR3 totals 14 residues. The CDR3 protein is CSAGREHLNTEAFF. In DNA, the CDR3 is TGCAGTGCTGGGAGGGAACACTTGAACACTGAAGCTTTCTTT.

The chain combines TRBV18 with TRBJ2-1; D uncertain. The CDR3 has 13 amino acids. Trimming pared 3 bases from V and 7 bases from J, leaving 10 bases between. Germline CDR1 KGHSH, CDR2 LQKENI. CDR3 DNA: TGTGCCAGCTCACCTGGCGGAAGTAATGAGCAGTTCTTC. Residues: CASSPGGSNEQFF.

The chain combines TRBV29-1 with TRBJ2-2; D may be TRBD1 (5 bases). The CDR3 spans 13 residues. V shed 1 base and J shed 6 bases, with 9 bases lying between them. The germline gives CDR1 SQVTM, CDR2 ANQGSEA. CDR3 amino acids: CSVEGRVAGELFF. CDR3 nucleotide sequence: TGCAGCGTTGAAGGCAGGGTAGCCGGGGAGCTGTTTTTT.

By sample share, this clonotype is medium-sized. This chain links TRBV5-6 with TRBJ2-3, with D possibly called TRBD1 or TRBD2 (6 bases each). V was cut by 5 bases and J by 0 bases, with 13 bases left in between. Looked up from germline, CDR1 is SGHDT and CDR2 is YYEEEE. The CDR3 has 15 residues. CDR3 bases: TGTGCCAGCAGACCAGGGGAGGATAGCACAGATACGCAGTATTTT. Translation: CASRPGEDSTDTQYF.

This clonotype has at least ten counts. DNA for the CDR3: TGTGCCAGCAGCGTAGCTACTGGGACCGGGGAGCTGTTTTTT. Amino acids: CASSVATGTGELFF. The gene calls are TRBV9 and TRBJ2-2; D is undetermined. Germline V lookup: CDR1 SGDLS, CDR2 YYNGEE. This CDR3 comprises 14 residues. Trimming removed 0 bases at V and 5 bases at J, with 8 bases between.